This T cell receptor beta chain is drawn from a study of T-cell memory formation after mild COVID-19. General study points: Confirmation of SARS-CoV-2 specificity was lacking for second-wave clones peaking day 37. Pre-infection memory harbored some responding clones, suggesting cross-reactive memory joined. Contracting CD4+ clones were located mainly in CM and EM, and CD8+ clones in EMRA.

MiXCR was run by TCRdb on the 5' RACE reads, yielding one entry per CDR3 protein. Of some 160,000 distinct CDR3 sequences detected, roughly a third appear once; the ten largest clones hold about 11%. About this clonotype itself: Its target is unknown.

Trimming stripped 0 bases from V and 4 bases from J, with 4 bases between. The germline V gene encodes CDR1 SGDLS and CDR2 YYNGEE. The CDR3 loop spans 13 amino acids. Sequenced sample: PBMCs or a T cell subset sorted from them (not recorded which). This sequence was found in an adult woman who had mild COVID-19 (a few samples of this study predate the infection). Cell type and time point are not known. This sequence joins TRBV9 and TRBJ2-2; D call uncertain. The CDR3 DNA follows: TGTGCCAGCAGCGTAGCGGTCACCGGGGAGCTGTTTTTT. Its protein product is CASSVAVTGELFF.